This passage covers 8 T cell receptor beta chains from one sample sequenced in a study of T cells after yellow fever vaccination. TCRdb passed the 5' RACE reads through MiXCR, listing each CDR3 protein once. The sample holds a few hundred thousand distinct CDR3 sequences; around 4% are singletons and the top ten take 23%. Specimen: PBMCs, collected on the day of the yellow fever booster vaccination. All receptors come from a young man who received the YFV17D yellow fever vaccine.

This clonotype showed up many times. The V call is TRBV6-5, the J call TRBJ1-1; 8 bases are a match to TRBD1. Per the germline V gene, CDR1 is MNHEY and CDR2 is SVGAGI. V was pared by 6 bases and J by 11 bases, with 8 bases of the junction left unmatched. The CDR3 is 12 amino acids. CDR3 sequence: CASSSRTGQAFF. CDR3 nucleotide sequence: TGTGCCAGCAGCTCCCGGACAGGGCAGGCTTTCTTT.

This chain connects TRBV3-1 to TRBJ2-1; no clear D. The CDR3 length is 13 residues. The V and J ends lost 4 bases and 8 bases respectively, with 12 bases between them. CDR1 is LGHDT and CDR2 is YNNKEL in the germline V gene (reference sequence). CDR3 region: CASSRNQVHEQFF. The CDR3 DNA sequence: TGTGCCAGCAGCCGGAACCAGGTCCATGAGCAGTTCTTC.

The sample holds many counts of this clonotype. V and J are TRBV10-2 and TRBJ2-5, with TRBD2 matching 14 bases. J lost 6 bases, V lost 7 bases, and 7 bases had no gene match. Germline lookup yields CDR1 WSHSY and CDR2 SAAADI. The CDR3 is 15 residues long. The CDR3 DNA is TGCGCCAGCACTGGGACTAGCGGGGGTGGGAAGACCCAGTACTTC. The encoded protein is CASTGTSGGGKTQYF.

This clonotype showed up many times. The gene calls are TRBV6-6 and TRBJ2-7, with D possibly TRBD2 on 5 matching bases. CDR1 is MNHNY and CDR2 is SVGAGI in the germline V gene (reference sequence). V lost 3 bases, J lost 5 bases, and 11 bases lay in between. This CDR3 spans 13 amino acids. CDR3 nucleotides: TGTGCCAGCAGTTATGAGCGGCGGAACGAGCAGTACGTC. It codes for CASSYERRNEQYV.

CDR3: CASSGQGIQSEAFF. In DNA, the CDR3 is TGTGCCAGCTCTGGACAGGGAATACAGTCTGAAGCTTTCTTT. The chain uses TRBV18 and TRBJ1-1, with 8 bases fitting TRBD1. CDR3 length equals 14 residues. Losses at the gene ends were 6 bases for V and 6 bases for J; bases not matched to a gene: 9. In germline, CDR1 is KGHSH, CDR2 LQKENI.

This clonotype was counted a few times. As DNA, the CDR3 is TGCAGTGCTAGAGCCAGGGGGGTTATATATGAGCAGTTCTTC. Protein sequence: CSARARGVIYEQFF. V gene TRBV20-1 combines with J gene TRBJ2-1; tentatively, D is TRBD1 (7 bases). Germline V gives CDR1 DFQATT, CDR2 SNEGSKA (reference sequence). This CDR3 spans 14 amino acids. The V end was cut by 1 base, the J end by 8 bases, with 15 bases between.

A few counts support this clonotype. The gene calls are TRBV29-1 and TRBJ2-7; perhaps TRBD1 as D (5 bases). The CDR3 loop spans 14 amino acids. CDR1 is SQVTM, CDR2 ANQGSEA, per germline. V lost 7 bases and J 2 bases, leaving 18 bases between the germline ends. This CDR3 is CSGLRQLVPYEQYV. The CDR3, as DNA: TGCAGCGGGCTCCGACAGCTAGTTCCCTACGAGCAGTACGTC.

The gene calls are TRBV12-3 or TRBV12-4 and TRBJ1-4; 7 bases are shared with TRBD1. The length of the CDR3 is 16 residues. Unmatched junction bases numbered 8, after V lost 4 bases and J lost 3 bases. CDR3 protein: CASSWLQGGPNEKLFF. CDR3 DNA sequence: TGTGCCAGCAGTTGGTTGCAGGGGGGCCCTAATGAAAAACTGTTTTTT.